This T cell receptor beta chain is drawn from a study of blood T cell repertoires in COVID-19. Germline V gene lookup returns CDR1 ENHRY and CDR2 SYGVKD. The V gene end was trimmed by 7 bases and the J gene end by 2 bases; junction bases not matched to a gene: 10. The CDR3 runs to 15 residues. Clones were read by immunoSEQ multiplex PCR, and TCRdb kept only the in-frame ones, dropping some. The sample has fewer than 30,000 clones, 84% seen once. The receptor's source is a man in his 70s with active COVID-19. Sample: peripheral blood. V usage is TRBV10-3 and J usage is TRBJ1-2, with 7 bases identical to TRBD1. CDR3 protein: CAITRTGETNYGYTF. In DNA, the CDR3 is TGTGCCATCACCAGGACAGGCGAAACCAACTATGGCTACACCTTC.